This TCR beta chain was identified during a study of human T cells and chemical hapten exposure. General study findings and limits: TCRs exceeding a frequency of 1 in 1000 stayed unchanged under DPC sensitization.

Time point reported: patch test 2, 6 weeks after DPC sensitization. Treatment: therapeutic diphenylcyclopropenone sensitization with weekly scalp DPC. This clonotype was picked up many times. Its antigen is currently unknown. TCRdb analysed the RACE reads with MiXCR anew, one entry per CDR3 protein. The sample shows over 100,000 distinct CDR3 sequences, roughly 10% of them seen only once. Germline assignment: CDR1 SEHNR and CDR2 FQNEAQ (reference sequence). V was shortened by 2 bases and J by 7 bases, with 12 bases between the two germline ends. This CDR3 is built from 13 residues. The V and J genes are TRBV7-9 and TRBJ2-7, with unresolved D. This sequence was found in a woman between 35 and 50 years old with alopecia areata. Some clones in this sample may be carry-over from other donors' samples. Material: whole blood, obtained in connection with sensitization to the hapten diphenylcyclopropenone (DPC). The chain's CDR3 is CASSLPGSWEQYF. For the CDR3, the DNA is TGTGCCAGCAGCTTACCCGGTTCCTGGGAGCAGTACTTC.